This T cell receptor (beta chain) was documented in a study of T cell clonality in common variable immunodeficiency. The study's findings and limits: Compared with healthy controls, CVID subjects showed increased TCRbeta clonality, mostly in about a third. Fewer deletions and N-nucleotide insertions were reportedly seen in common variable immunodeficiency TCR beta sequences.

Germline assignment: CDR1 SNHLY and CDR2 FYNNEI. Trimming removed 6 bases from V and 6 bases from J, with 15 bases in between. The CDR3 length is 13 residues. Measured with immunoSEQ multiplex PCR; TCRdb has only the in-frame clones, and not every one. The sample counts approximately 29,000 clones, none seen once; the ten largest own 3.2%. This clone was found many times. Its antigen is not known. Coverage ceases 3 residues before the CDR3 finishes, and the germline J gene fills in the end. The sequenced sample consisted of peripheral blood mononuclear cells. The sequence was collected from a human donor with common variable immunodeficiency. V is TRBV2 and J is TRBJ2-7; TRBD2 is a possible D gene (5 bases). CDR3 amino acids: CASSGPPSFEQYF. Incomplete CDR3 DNA: TGTGCCAGCAGCGGACCTCCTAGCTTCGAG.